This passage covers 29 T cell receptor beta chains from one sample sequenced in a study of T cells in narcolepsy. Using immunoSEQ multiplex PCR, the repertoire was profiled, and TCRdb retains in-frame clones only, with some absent. Here the sample spans 20,000 to 30,000 clones, around two thirds being singletons. Sequenced sample: memory (CD45RA-) CD4+ T cells from blood. The receptors originated from a human donor in good health.

The chain joins TRBV4-1 to TRBJ2-1; D uncertain. The CDR3 contains 15 residues. Trimming shortened V by 1 base and J by 0 bases, and 7 bases separated the two germline ends. CDR1 is MGHRA and CDR2 is YSYEKL in the germline V gene. Here the CDR3 DNA reads TGCGCCAGCAGCCAAGTTGGTAGCTCCTACAATGAGCAGTTCTTC. This codes for CASSQVGSSYNEQFF.

The V gene is TRBV11-2, the J gene TRBJ2-1, with 7 bases lining up with TRBD2. The CDR3 is 17 amino acids. The junction had 6 bases not matched to a gene; V was cut back by 0 bases and J by 1 base. Germline CDR1 is SGHAT and CDR2 is FQNNGV. The DNA for the CDR3 is TGTGCCAGCAGCTTAGATCCCGGCGGGAGATCCTACAATGAGCAGTTCTTC. Translation gives CASSLDPGGRSYNEQFF.

In this sample, this clone turned up a few times. The V and J genes are TRBV2 and TRBJ2-3; TRBD2 matches 8 bases. V trimming: 6 bases; J trimming: 5 bases; junction bases outside the gene matches: 7. Looked up from germline, CDR1 is SNHLY and CDR2 is FYNNEI. This CDR3 is 14 amino acids long. CDR3 DNA sequence: TGTGCCAGCAGCTGGGGACTAGATGTAGATACGCAGTATTTT. The encoded protein is CASSWGLDVDTQYF.

This clone has just a few counts. V gene TRBV5-1 combines with J gene TRBJ2-7, with a tentative D call TRBD1 (7 bases). CDR1 and CDR2 (germline): SGHRS, YFSETQ. The length of the CDR3 is 15 residues. V lost 1 base to trimming and J lost 4 bases, with 15 bases between them. The CDR3 is CASSLRTGGDYEQYF. Written as DNA, the CDR3 is TGCGCCAGCAGCTTGAGGACAGGAGGGGATTACGAGCAGTACTTC.

The rearrangement joins TRBV18 to TRBJ1-6; weak D call: TRBD1 (5 bases). Germline loops: CDR1 KGHSH, CDR2 LQKENI. V was pared by 3 bases and J by 6 bases, with 9 bases between. The CDR3 contains 14 residues. DNA of the CDR3: TGTGCCAGCTCACCGGCAGGGACTAATTCACCCCTCCACTTT. It translates to CASSPAGTNSPLHF.

In its sample, this clone was seen a few times. The chain combines TRBV2 with TRBJ2-5, with 7 bases identical to TRBD2. V was pared by 7 bases and J by 2 bases, with 10 bases of the junction left unmatched. CDR3 size: 15 residues. The germline V gene has CDR1 SNHLY and CDR2 FYNNEI. CDR3 bases: TGTGCCAGCACAGGCCTTCGGGGGGTTCAAGAGACCCAGTACTTC. Encoded protein: CASTGLRGVQETQYF.

The chain uses TRBV2 and TRBJ2-7; 8 bases agree with TRBD2. This CDR3 region has 13 residues. The J segment lost 3 bases and the V segment lost 8 bases, leaving 6 bases of the junction unmatched. In germline, CDR1 is SNHLY, CDR2 FYNNEI. The CDR3 loop reads CASQRGGNYEQYF. DNA for the CDR3: TGTGCCAGCCAACGGGGGGGGAACTACGAGCAGTACTTC.

CDR3 sequence: CASSRQFGGEQFF. The DNA for the CDR3 is TGTGCCAGCAGCCGACAGTTCGGGGGTGAGCAGTTCTTC. This chain joins TRBV14 and TRBJ2-1; TRBD2 is a possible D gene (6 bases). CDR1 is SGHDN, CDR2 FVKESK, per germline. This CDR3 contains 13 residues. V lost 4 bases, J lost 9 bases, and 13 bases lay in between.

The V call is TRBV30, the J call TRBJ2-5, with D possibly being TRBD2 (5 bases). Germline CDR1 reads GTSNPN; CDR2 reads SVGIG (reference sequence). The CDR3 has 14 residues. The V end lost 0 bases, the J end lost 5 bases, and 13 bases lay between the germline ends. The CDR3: CAWSVVPSLETQYF. CDR3 nucleotides: TGTGCCTGGAGTGTAGTGCCTAGCTTGGAGACCCAGTACTTC.

This clone occurred a few times. The gene calls are TRBV19 and TRBJ2-1; D remains ambiguous. Trimming removed 0 bases from V and 5 bases from J, with 8 bases in between. The CDR3 spans 14 residues. CDR1 and CDR2 (germline): LNHDA, SQIVND (reference sequence). This CDR3 is CASSIDSGDNEQFF. CDR3 coding DNA: TGTGCCAGTAGTATAGATTCCGGAGACAATGAGCAGTTCTTC.

The chain links TRBV5-1 to TRBJ1-6; a possible D gene is TRBD1 (5 bases). This CDR3 is 15 amino acids long. Germline values: CDR1 SGHRS, CDR2 YFSETQ. Between the trimmed V and J ends, which lost 4 bases and 7 bases, there was a span of 15 bases. The CDR3 DNA reads TGCGCCAGCAGCCCTGACGGGGGAACGAATTCACCCCTCCACTTT. It is translated as CASSPDGGTNSPLHF.

This rearrangement joins TRBV6-1 to TRBJ1-1; 10 bases are shared with TRBD1. CDR1 and CDR2 (germline): MNHNS, SASEGT. V gave up 6 bases and J gave up 5 bases; unmatched junction bases: 9. CDR3 size: 15 residues. CDR3 residues: CASRSGTGVETEAFF. In DNA form, the CDR3 reads TGTGCCAGCAGGTCCGGGACAGGGGTCGAAACTGAAGCTTTCTTT.

The rearrangement uses TRBV2 and TRBJ2-3; 15 bases align to TRBD2. Germline lookup yields CDR1 SNHLY and CDR2 FYNNEI. J lost 2 bases, V lost 1 base, and 13 bases had no gene match. There are 21 residues in the CDR3. CDR3 coding DNA: TGTGCCAGCAGTGAAGTCGGCGGACTAGCGGGAGGGCGAATTTCCACAGATACGCAGTATTTT. Its protein product is CASSEVGGLAGGRISTDTQYF.

The rearrangement joins TRBV7-2 to TRBJ2-7, with 11 bases that match TRBD2. Germline CDR1 and CDR2: SGHTA and FQGNSA. J was trimmed by 4 bases and V by 5 bases; bases with no gene match: 4. The CDR3 is 14 amino acids. CDR3 coding DNA: TGTGCCAGCAGCGCGGGACTAGCGGATTACGAGCAGTACTTC. It yields the protein CASSAGLADYEQYF.

The chain uses TRBV7-2 and TRBJ1-5, with 8 bases that match TRBD1. Germline-derived CDR1 and CDR2 are SGHTA and FQGNSA. The V gene end was trimmed by 4 bases and the J gene end by 5 bases; junction bases not matched to a gene: 4. The CDR3 length is 14 residues. CDR3 in DNA: TGTGCCAGCAGCTCCGACAGGGGTCATCAGCCCCAGCATTTT. Translated: CASSSDRGHQPQHF.

The rearrangement joins TRBV27 to TRBJ1-5, with D uncertain. Germline CDR1 MNHEY, CDR2 SMNVEV (reference sequence). V lost 2 bases, J lost 9 bases, and 14 bases lay in between. CDR3 size: 14 residues. Written as DNA, the CDR3 is TGTGCCAGCAGTTTAGCGTCAGGAAGGCGGCCCCAGCATTTT. Residues: CASSLASGRRPQHF.

The V and J genes are TRBV18 and TRBJ1-1; the D is unclear. This CDR3 is built from 15 residues. V shed 3 bases and J shed 6 bases, with 17 bases lying between them. The germline CDR1 and CDR2 sequences are KGHSH and LQKENI. The CDR3: CASSPTGGGMAEAFF. The CDR3 coding sequence is TGTGCCAGCTCACCTACCGGTGGAGGGATGGCTGAAGCTTTCTTT.

The V gene is TRBV5-1, the J gene TRBJ2-3; unclear D gene. V dropped 5 bases and J dropped 2 bases, with 6 bases sitting between them. CDR3 size: 12 residues. Germline loops: CDR1 SGHRS, CDR2 YFSETQ. For the CDR3, the DNA is TGCGCCAGCAGACCCTTCACAGATACGCAGTATTTT. Amino acid sequence: CASRPFTDTQYF.

This clone turned up a few times. Other nucleotide sequences from this sample produce the same CDR3. The chain has TRBV5-6 and TRBJ2-1; 9 bases agree with TRBD2. V shed 4 bases, J shed 6 bases, and the junction held 14 bases outside the gene matches. CDR3 length: 17 residues. Germline CDR1 SGHDT, CDR2 YYEEEE. CDR3 sequence: CASSLSGGRPNTNEQFF. DNA of the CDR3: TGTGCCAGCAGCCTTAGCGGGGGTCGTCCGAATACCAATGAGCAGTTCTTC.

The rearrangement joins TRBV11-1 to TRBJ2-7, with 8 positions matching TRBD2. From germline, CDR1 is SGHAT and CDR2 FQDESV (reference sequence). V shed 4 bases and J 4 bases; nucleotides not matched to a gene: 6. CDR3 length equals 14 residues. The CDR3 loop reads CASSYTGGRYEQYF. The CDR3 DNA follows: TGTGCCAGCAGCTACACGGGGGGGCGATACGAGCAGTACTTC.

The V and J genes are TRBV5-5 and TRBJ1-3; D is unresolved. The germline V gene encodes CDR1 SGHKS and CDR2 YYEKEE (reference sequence). This CDR3 comprises 14 residues. Between the trimmed V and J ends, which lost 0 bases and 4 bases, there was a span of 8 bases. CDR3 bases: TGTGCCAGCAGCTTGGCGGATCAGGGAAACACCATATATTTT. The encoded protein is CASSLADQGNTIYF.

This clone has more than one count but fewer than ten. V and J are TRBV11-3 and TRBJ2-7, with unresolved D. Trimming left V 6 bases short and J 3 bases short, with 15 bases between. Germline CDR1 reads SGHNT; CDR2 reads YENEEA. The CDR3 spans 14 residues. The CDR3 coding sequence is TGTGCCAGCAGTTTACCCACGGGCGGCTACGAGCAGTACTTC. This sequence encodes CASSLPTGGYEQYF.

The chain is built from TRBV2 and TRBJ2-1; D assignment may be TRBD1 or TRBD2 (5 bases each). Trimming shortened V by 7 bases and J by 7 bases, and 20 bases separated the two germline ends. The germline V gene has CDR1 SNHLY and CDR2 FYNNEI. This CDR3 has 15 amino acids. The CDR3 is CASNDRTVGGNEQFF. The CDR3 DNA is TGTGCCAGCAACGATCGGACCGTTGGGGGTAATGAGCAGTTCTTC.

The chain uses TRBV18 and TRBJ1-2, with TRBD1 as a possible D gene (5 bases). The germline V gene has CDR1 KGHSH and CDR2 LQKENI. This CDR3 comprises 13 residues. Trimming left V 6 bases short and J 8 bases short, with 16 bases between. The CDR3 DNA sequence: TGTGCCAGCTCGGGACCCCCAGAGACGGGCTACACCTTC. Its translation is CASSGPPETGYTF.

The chain uses TRBV7-9 and TRBJ1-6; maybe TRBD1 (5 bases). Between the trimmed V and J ends, which lost 5 bases and 6 bases, there was a span of 14 bases. Germline CDR1 is SEHNR and CDR2 is FQNEAQ (reference sequence). The CDR3 has 15 residues. CDR3 protein: CASSLPGASNSPLHF. For the CDR3, the DNA is TGTGCCAGCAGCCTCCCCGGGGCCTCTAATTCACCCCTCCACTTT.

A few counts support this clone. The rearrangement links TRBV2 to TRBJ1-5; no firm D call. Between the trimmed V and J ends, which lost 0 bases and 9 bases, there was a span of 6 bases. This CDR3 comprises 12 residues. CDR1 SNHLY and CDR2 FYNNEI come from the germline V gene. CDR3 DNA: TGTGCCAGCAGTGAAGCGCGGGCGCCCCAGCATTTT. Translated, it gives CASSEARAPQHF.

The rearrangement uses TRBV6-5 and TRBJ2-5; possibly TRBD1 or TRBD2 for D (5 bases each). The germline V and J ends were trimmed by 5 bases and 5 bases, with 9 bases remaining between them. This CDR3 contains 12 residues. Germline CDR1 is MNHEY and CDR2 is SVGAGI. The CDR3 DNA reads as TGTGCCAGCAGTGGGACCAGGGAGACCCAGTACTTC. This sequence encodes CASSGTRETQYF.

The rearrangement uses TRBV6-1 and TRBJ1-2; D is undetermined. The V and J ends lost 8 bases and 1 base respectively, with 11 bases between them. Germline V lookup: CDR1 MNHNS, CDR2 SASEGT. The CDR3 consists of 13 residues. CDR3 loop: CASRYFRNYGYTF. The DNA for the CDR3 is TGTGCCAGCCGGTACTTCCGTAACTATGGCTACACCTTC.

The V call is TRBV7-2, the J call TRBJ1-1; no clear D. Trimming cost V 1 base and J 7 bases, with 10 bases left between them. The CDR3 loop spans 13 amino acids. Looked up from germline, CDR1 is SGHTA and CDR2 is FQGNSA. CDR3 region: CASSLEWQSEAFF. CDR3 nucleotide sequence: TGTGCCAGCAGCTTAGAGTGGCAAAGTGAAGCTTTCTTT.